This T cell receptor beta chain came from a study of blood T cell repertoires in COVID-19. Turning to the study itself: Both acute and convalescent COVID-19 samples were obtained from the United States, Italy and Spain. Nucleic acid was either cDNA or gDNA, and it came from T cells, B-cell-depleted T cells, or PBMCs.

As processed by the authors: Reference gene primer amplification gave estimated nucleated cell counts. Clones were sequenced by immunoSEQ multiplex PCR, and TCRdb holds only the in-frame ones, with some missing. The DNA gave D and trimming, while V, J and clone size come from that table. Seen here are approximately 170,000 clones, roughly four fifths observed once, and the top ten hold about a tenth. Trimming took 4 bases from V and 0 from J; bases not matched to a gene: 8. The CDR3 has 16 residues. CDR1 is SGHRS and CDR2 is YFSETQ in the germline V gene. The chain recombines TRBV5-1 with TRBJ1-2; 8 bases agree with TRBD1. The clonotype was recovered from a man aged 65 to 79 with active or convalescent COVID-19. Source material: peripheral blood. The CDR3 DNA reads TGCGCCAGCAGCCAAACGGGACAGGTACCTAACTATGGCTACACCTTC. Protein sequence: CASSQTGQVPNYGYTF.